Shown below are 28 T cell receptor beta chains from a single sample sequenced in a study of CD8 T cells in ankylosing spondylitis (dated by TCRdb to the late 2010s). Receptors were amplified or captured by 5' RACE. Sequencing was carried out with an Illumina HiSeq 2500. In TCRdb, the public reads were trimmed at Q25 with fastp and aligned with MiXCR, with productive beta chains retained. Every CDR3 protein is listed once, alongside the most common genes and DNA of its rows. The table for this sample lists 150,000 to 250,000 distinct CDR3 sequences; about 13% of them were counted only once. The ten largest clones take up approximately 15% of the sample. Material for sequencing was blood, either unsorted or a sorted T cell fraction (not recorded which). These receptors were collected from a male donor with ankylosing spondylitis or in good health (not recorded which).

This clonotype was counted only a few times. The chain is built from TRBV20-1 and TRBJ2-4, with D hard to call. The length of the CDR3 is 15 residues. V dropped 3 bases and J dropped 0 bases, with 12 bases sitting between them. Germline V gene sequence: CDR1 DFQATT, CDR2 SNEGSKA (reference sequence). The CDR3 DNA reads as TGCAGTGCTAGTCCGGGCTTCCTAGCCAAAAACATTCAGTACTTC. Translated, it gives CSASPGFLAKNIQYF.

The CDR3 DNA sequence: TGTGCCAGCAGCCCCGCGTTGGGGGGAGATGAGCAGTTCTTC. As protein: CASSPALGGDEQFF. The chain combines TRBV7-9 with TRBJ2-1; tentatively, D is TRBD2 (6 bases). The CDR3 is 14 residues long. The ends were cut back, 5 bases at V and 8 bases at J, with 16 bases in the middle. From germline, CDR1 is SEHNR and CDR2 FQNEAQ (reference sequence).

This clonotype was seen more than once but under ten times. The chain employs TRBV30 and TRBJ2-7, with 12 bases lining up with TRBD1. The junction had 7 bases not matched to a gene; V was cut back by 3 bases and J by 7 bases. Germline CDR1 reads GTSNPN; CDR2 reads SVGIG (reference sequence). The CDR3 is 14 amino acids. In DNA form, the CDR3 reads TGTGCCTGGAGCTCGGGACAGGGGGCGAGAGAGCAGTACTTC. It is translated as CAWSSGQGAREQYF. Combining the CDR3 with reference TRBV30 and TRBJ2-7 gives the whole variable domain SQTIHQWPATLVQPVGSPLSLECTVEGTSNPNLYWYRQAAGRGLQLLFYSVGIGQISSEVPQNLSASRPQDRQFILSSKKLLLSDSGFYLCAWSSGQGAREQYFGPGTRLTVT.

The chain combines TRBV12-5 with TRBJ2-2, with a weak D call TRBD2 (5 bases). The V gene lost 6 bases and the J gene lost 0 bases, with 17 bases spanning the gap. Germline V gene data show CDR1 as LGHNT and CDR2 as FRNRAP. This CDR3 has 17 amino acids. The CDR3 protein is CASGPIRLAANTGELFF. The CDR3, as DNA: TGTGCTAGTGGGCCCATCCGTCTAGCCGCGAACACCGGGGAGCTGTTTTTT.

This clonotype was counted only a few times. V and J are TRBV12-3 or TRBV12-4 and TRBJ2-1; 8 bases are shared with TRBD1. This CDR3 has 15 amino acids. J gave up 4 bases and V 7 bases, and 9 bases lay outside the gene matches. CDR3 residues: CASILGQGIYNEQFF. CDR3 in DNA: TGTGCCAGCATTCTAGGACAGGGCATTTACAATGAGCAGTTCTTC.

This rearrangement joins TRBV29-1 to TRBJ2-5; D may correspond to TRBD1 or TRBD2 (5 bases each). CDR1 SQVTM and CDR2 ANQGSEA come from the germline V gene. The CDR3 contains 17 residues. V was trimmed by 4 bases and J by 5 bases, leaving 26 bases between them. The CDR3 DNA reads TGCAGCGTTGCCGCGCCGGGACCCGACACCCCATGGGAGACCCAGTACTTC. It codes for CSVAAPGPDTPWETQYF.

This rearrangement joins TRBV7-9 to TRBJ2-3; 8 bases fit TRBD1. The CDR3 consists of 15 residues. V lost 4 bases to trimming and J lost 3 bases; unmatched junction nucleotides: 6. In germline, CDR1 is SEHNR, CDR2 FQNEAQ (reference sequence). This CDR3 is CASSSTGAGTDTQYF. The CDR3 coding sequence is TGTGCCAGCAGCTCGACAGGGGCGGGGACAGATACGCAGTATTTT.

This clonotype came up a few times. The chain is built from TRBV5-6 and TRBJ1-1, with D possibly TRBD1 on 5 matching bases. Trimming stripped 4 bases from V and 3 bases from J, with 10 bases between. Germline V gene lookup returns CDR1 SGHDT and CDR2 YYEEEE. The CDR3 consists of 13 residues. The CDR3, as DNA: TGTGCCAGCAGCCGGGACCGGGACACTGAAGCTTTCTTT. The encoded protein is CASSRDRDTEAFF.

This clonotype has at least ten counts. The chain carries TRBV27 and TRBJ2-7, with 9 positions matching TRBD1. Germline V CDR1 and CDR2: MNHEY, SMNVEV (reference sequence). The V gene end was trimmed by 6 bases and the J gene end by 2 bases; junction bases not matched to a gene: 8. The CDR3 sequence is 15 residues long. The CDR3 here is CASSPRDRDAYEQYF. CDR3 nucleotides: TGTGCCAGCAGCCCCCGGGACAGGGACGCCTACGAGCAGTACTTC.

This clonotype has a handful of counts. The chain couples TRBV7-6 to TRBJ2-1; 7 positions match TRBD1. The CDR3 loop spans 12 amino acids. V dropped 10 bases and J dropped 11; count of bases not matched to a gene: 11. The germline V gene encodes CDR1 SGHVS and CDR2 FNYEAQ. The CDR3 spells CATAATGAQQFF. The CDR3, as DNA: TGTGCCACCGCTGCCACAGGGGCTCAGCAGTTCTTC.

The V call is TRBV4-1, the J call TRBJ2-7; the D gene is possibly TRBD2 (6 bases). Germline CDR1 is MGHRA and CDR2 is YSYEKL. Deletions cut 7 bases from V and 3 bases from J, with 16 bases between. The CDR3 totals 14 residues. CDR3 protein: CASNTAVGGYEQYF. The CDR3 bases are TGCGCCAGCAACACGGCGGTGGGGGGCTACGAGCAGTACTTC.

V gene TRBV30 combines with J gene TRBJ1-1; no firm D call. V was trimmed by 7 bases and J by 8 bases, leaving 11 bases between them. There are 10 residues in the CDR3. Germline V gene data show CDR1 as GTSNPN and CDR2 as SVGIG (reference sequence). This CDR3 is CAYTTAEAFF. CDR3 DNA: TGTGCCTACACGACGGCGGAAGCTTTCTTT.

This clonotype came up a few times. This chain joins TRBV6-1 and TRBJ1-1; possibly TRBD1 for D (5 bases). The CDR3 contains 14 residues. V dropped 4 bases and J dropped 0 bases, with 9 bases sitting between them. Germline V gives CDR1 MNHNS, CDR2 SASEGT. The CDR3 bases are TGTGCCAGCAGTGTCGACAGAATGAACACTGAAGCTTTCTTT. Its protein is CASSVDRMNTEAFF.

V is TRBV5-1 and J is TRBJ1-1; D uncertain. Per germline, CDR1 SGHRS and CDR2 YFSETQ. The ends were cut back, 6 bases at V and 2 bases at J, with 14 bases in the middle. The CDR3 is 14 amino acids. CDR3 protein: CASTQGLYNTEAFF. CDR3 nucleotides: TGCGCCAGCACTCAAGGCCTGTATAACACTGAAGCTTTCTTT.

The chain is built from TRBV30 and TRBJ2-5, with TRBD1 matching 9 bases. The CDR3 covers 14 residues. CDR1 is GTSNPN and CDR2 is SVGIG in the germline V gene (reference sequence). V shed 4 bases, J shed 5 bases, and the junction held 8 bases outside the gene matches. CDR3 in DNA: TGTGCCTGGACCCAAGGACAGGGGAGGGAGACCCAGTACTTC. It is translated as CAWTQGQGRETQYF.

This clonotype came up many times. The chain carries TRBV12-3 or TRBV12-4 and TRBJ2-7; TRBD1 matches 8 bases. Trimming removed 3 bases from V and 5 bases from J; junction bases left unmatched: 6. The length of the CDR3 is 14 residues. CDR3 in amino acids: CASSFGQGAHEQYF. In DNA form, the CDR3 reads TGTGCCAGCAGTTTCGGGCAGGGGGCCCACGAGCAGTACTTC.

The rearrangement joins TRBV9 to TRBJ2-7; D is ambiguous. The CDR3 is 14 amino acids. Germline V gene data show CDR1 as SGDLS and CDR2 as YYNGEE. Trimming removed 0 bases at V and 6 bases at J, with 13 bases between. CDR3 sequence (DNA): TGTGCCAGCAGCGTAGGTAACAGCGCCGCCGAGCAGTACTTC. This gives the protein CASSVGNSAAEQYF.

Notes on this clonotype: A read error may explain this, as a much larger clone is one base away. This rearrangement joins TRBV4-1 to TRBJ2-1; D possibly corresponds to TRBD1 (6 bases). V lost 2 bases and J lost 10, with 18 bases in between. The CDR3 consists of 15 residues. CDR1 and CDR2 (germline): MGHRA, YSYEKL. The CDR3 DNA reads TGCGCCAGCAGCCAACTCAGGGGCGACTTGGAGGAGCAGTTCTTC. Translation: CASSQLRGDLEEQFF.

At least ten counts were recorded for this clonotype. The chain combines TRBV25-1 with TRBJ1-1; D may be TRBD1 (6 bases). V lost 3 bases to trimming and J lost 4 bases, with 12 bases between them. The CDR3 runs to 14 residues. Per germline, CDR1 MGHDK and CDR2 SYGVNS. CDR3 amino acids: CASSDRGEVTEAFF. CDR3 DNA sequence: TGTGCCAGCAGTGACAGGGGTGAGGTCACTGAAGCTTTCTTT.

This clonotype appeared many times. The chain couples TRBV5-1 to TRBJ2-1; 13 nucleotides align to TRBD2. V lost 4 bases, J lost 2 bases, and 6 bases stayed unmatched. Germline lookup yields CDR1 SGHRS and CDR2 YFSETQ. The CDR3 length is 17 residues. The CDR3 nucleotides are TGCGCCAGCAGCCCAGGACTAGCGGGAGAAGCCTACAATGAGCAGTTCTTC. It yields the protein CASSPGLAGEAYNEQFF.

This clonotype was detected a few times. This chain uses TRBV5-1 with TRBJ2-1; no reliable D call. CDR1 is SGHRS and CDR2 is YFSETQ in the germline V gene. The CDR3 runs to 19 residues. The germline V and J ends were trimmed by 4 bases and 4 bases, with 27 bases remaining between them. CDR3 residues: CASSPSRPARTYPYNEQFF. CDR3 bases: TGCGCCAGCAGCCCTAGTCGGCCAGCACGCACTTACCCATACAATGAGCAGTTCTTC.

This clonotype was observed a handful of times. The CDR3: CASSESRDFQYF. The CDR3 bases are TGCGCCAGCAGTGAGTCTCGAGACTTTCAGTACTTC. This chain joins TRBV10-2 and TRBJ2-4; D unresolved. V lost 0 bases to trimming and J lost 11 bases, with 8 bases between them. This CDR3 has 12 residues. Germline loops: CDR1 WSHSY, CDR2 SAAADI.

The V and J genes are TRBV4-1 and TRBJ1-6, with 10 nucleotides matching TRBD1. Germline CDR1 and CDR2: MGHRA and YSYEKL. The V gene end was trimmed by 8 bases and the J gene end by 8 bases; junction bases not matched to a gene: 0. This CDR3 comprises 12 residues. This chain's CDR3 is CASGTGDSPLHF. In nucleotides, the CDR3 is TGCGCCAGCGGGACAGGGGATTCACCCCTCCACTTT.

The chain has TRBV7-9 and TRBJ2-1, with 7 bases aligning to TRBD2. Looked up from germline, CDR1 is SEHNR and CDR2 is FQNEAQ (reference sequence). Losses at the gene ends were 8 bases for V and 6 bases for J; bases not matched to a gene: 4. CDR3 length equals 12 residues. CDR3 DNA: TGTGCCAGCCTACGGGAGGTCAATGAGCAGTTCTTC. Residues: CASLREVNEQFF.

This chain links TRBV24-1 with TRBJ2-1; D is ambiguous. V gave up 4 bases and J gave up 7 bases, with 10 bases separating them. The germline V gene has CDR1 KGHDR and CDR2 SFDVKD. The CDR3 is 13 amino acids. The CDR3 here is CATSDPPQNEQFF. CDR3 bases: TGTGCCACCAGTGACCCCCCCCAAAATGAGCAGTTCTTC.

This clonotype occurred a few times. This rearrangement joins TRBV20-1 to TRBJ1-1, with TRBD1 as a possible D gene (5 bases). This CDR3 is 12 amino acids long. CDR1 and CDR2 (germline): DFQATT, SNEGSKA (reference sequence). Trimming left V 6 bases short and J 4 bases short, with 12 bases between. CDR3 protein: CSALFRATEAFF. DNA for the CDR3: TGCAGTGCGCTTTTCAGGGCCACTGAAGCTTTCTTT.

Note on this clonotype: A much larger clonotype is one base distant, so this may be a read error. The chain has TRBV6-6 and TRBJ2-1; 8 positions agree with TRBD2. Germline values: CDR1 MNHNY, CDR2 SVGAGI (reference sequence). The CDR3 loop spans 12 amino acids. Unmatched junction bases numbered 0, after V lost 6 bases and J lost 5 bases. CDR3 sequence (DNA): TGTGCCAGCAGGCGGGGGGACAATGAGCAGTTCTTC. Amino acid sequence: CASRRGDNEQFF.

The V and J genes are TRBV7-9 and TRBJ2-7; D is unresolved. Germline values: CDR1 SEHNR, CDR2 FQNEAQ (reference sequence). Trimming left V 1 base short and J 1 base short, with 11 bases between. There are 15 residues in the CDR3. Written as DNA, the CDR3 is TGTGCCAGCAGCTTAGGGGCCACTCTATCCTACGAGCAGTACTTC. It translates to CASSLGATLSYEQYF.